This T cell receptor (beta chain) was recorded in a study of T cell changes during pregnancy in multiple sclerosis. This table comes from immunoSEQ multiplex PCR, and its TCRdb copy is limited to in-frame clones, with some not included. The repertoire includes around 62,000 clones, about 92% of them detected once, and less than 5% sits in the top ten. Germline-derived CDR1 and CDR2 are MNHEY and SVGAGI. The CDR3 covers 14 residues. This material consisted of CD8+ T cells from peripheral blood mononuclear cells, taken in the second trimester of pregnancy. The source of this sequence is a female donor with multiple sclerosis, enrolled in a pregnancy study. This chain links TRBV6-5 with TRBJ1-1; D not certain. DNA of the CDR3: TGTGCGCACTCAAGCGGACCTGTAGGAACTGAAGCTTTCTTT. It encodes CAHSSGPVGTEAFF.